This T cell receptor (beta chain) is from a study of blood T cell repertoires in COVID-19. In the study overall: Collection of acute and convalescent COVID-19 samples took place in the United States, Italy and Spain. Sample material is recorded as cDNA or gDNA derived from T cells, B-cell-depleted T cells, or PBMCs.

Source study methods: From reference gene primer amplification, estimates of nucleated cell counts were derived. Only in-frame clones appear in the TCRdb table, and some are missing; sequencing was by immunoSEQ multiplex PCR. V and J calls and clone size come straight from that table; D and trimming were deduced from the DNA. This sample has tens of thousands of clones, with 85% found just once. The germline gives CDR1 MNHEY, CDR2 SMNVEV (reference sequence). The ends were cut back, 2 bases at V and 2 bases at J, with 10 bases in the middle. The CDR3 contains 14 residues. The sample taken for sequencing was peripheral blood. This receptor was identified in a human donor in a cohort sampled during active COVID-19. The chain has TRBV27 and TRBJ2-7; D remains ambiguous. In DNA form, the CDR3 reads TGTGCCAGCAGTTTAAAAGTCCGCGCCTACGAGCAGTACTTC. It specifies CASSLKVRAYEQYF.